Below are 10 T cell receptor beta chains sequenced from a single sample in a study of glioma-infiltrating T cells (dated by TCRdb to about 2016). The run used an Illumina MiSeq. The iRepertoire nested amplicon-rescue multiplex PCR (arm-PCR) platform was used to amplify TCR alpha and beta CDR3 regions from RNA. TCRdb trimmed public reads at Q25 via fastp, called clones via MiXCR and kept in-frame beta chains. Entries are consolidated by CDR3 protein sequence, retaining the most common genes and DNA. Recorded for this sample are 3,000 to 3,500 distinct CDR3 sequences; 80% to 90% of them occurred a single time. Clones ranked in the top ten supply about a third of the sample. The sequenced sample was glioma tissue, nonneoplastic brain tissue, or PBMCs (not recorded which). These receptors all stem from a human donor with low-grade glioma or glioblastoma, undergoing nonglioma brain surgery, or in good health (not recorded which).

Concerning this clonotype: Because this beta chain is a stray read in a library intended to capture alpha chains, its abundance should not be given much weight. The rearrangement links TRBV5-1 to TRBJ2-7, with 9 nucleotides matching TRBD1. CDR3 length equals 16 residues. The germline V gene encodes CDR1 SGHRS and CDR2 YFSETQ. The J segment lost 7 bases and the V segment lost 0 bases, leaving 11 bases of the junction unmatched. This CDR3 is CASSLVAGTGSSEQYF. CDR3 nucleotides: TGCGCCAGCAGCTTGGTAGCCGGGACAGGGAGTAGTGAGCAGTACTTC.

Of note for this clonotype: Being off target in a library aimed at alpha chains, this beta chain has a size of little meaning. The gene calls are TRBV28 and TRBJ2-5; D may be TRBD1 or TRBD2 (6 bases each). The DNA end favors TRBJ2-7, so the J call may be wrong. This CDR3 has 13 residues. The germline V gene has CDR1 MDHEN and CDR2 SYDVKM. The CDR3 here is CASSPGGGYEQYF. Written as DNA, the CDR3 is TGTGCCAGCAGCCCCGGGGGCGGGTACGAGCAGTACTTC.

In the case of this clonotype: This beta chain came through as a stray read in a library set up for alpha chains, and its size says little. The V gene is TRBV25-1, the J gene TRBJ1-6; TRBD1 matches at 8 bases. Germline CDR1 MGHDK, CDR2 SYGVNS. V was pared by 4 bases and J by 8 bases, with 4 bases of the junction left unmatched. The CDR3 length is 14 residues. CDR3 sequence: CASSGQGLYSPLHF. CDR3 in DNA: TGTGCCAGCAGTGGACAGGGGTTATATTCACCCCTCCACTTT.

About this clonotype itself: This beta chain slipped into a library made for alpha chains as a stray read, so its size is not meaningful. The chain carries TRBV24-1 and TRBJ1-5, with D possibly matching TRBD1 (6 bases). The CDR3 spans 15 residues. Trimming removed 5 bases at V and 5 bases at J, with 15 bases between. The germline V gene has CDR1 KGHDR and CDR2 SFDVKD. This chain's CDR3 is CATSVGRGRDQPQHF. CDR3 bases: TGTGCCACCAGTGTGGGCAGGGGTCGAGATCAGCCCCAGCATTTT.

Comment on this clonotype: Within a library made for alpha chains, this beta chain is off target, and its count is uninformative. V is TRBV28 and J is TRBJ1-6, with D uncertain. Trimming stripped 2 bases from V and 7 bases from J, with 9 bases between. Germline V CDR1 and CDR2: MDHEN, SYDVKM. The CDR3 totals 14 residues. The CDR3 sequence is CASSLGLSNSPLHF. CDR3 nucleotides: TGTGCCAGCAGTTTAGGTTTGAGCAATTCACCCCTCCACTTT.

With regard to this clonotype: This beta chain is off target for a library built for alpha chains, so its abundance means little. The chain has TRBV3-1 and TRBJ2-1; 10 bases line up with TRBD2. This CDR3 spans 15 amino acids. Germline V lookup: CDR1 LGHDT, CDR2 YNNKEL (reference sequence). The V segment lost 4 bases and the J segment 3 bases; nucleotides outside the gene matches: 3. Here the CDR3 reads CASSLSGRNYNEQFF. The DNA for the CDR3 is TGTGCCAGCAGCCTTAGCGGGAGGAACTACAATGAGCAGTTCTTC.

In the case of this clonotype: This beta chain appears as a stray read in a library generated for alpha chains; its size is not informative. The V call is TRBV12-3 or TRBV12-4, the J call TRBJ2-5; D unclear. Trimming took 2 bases from V and 5 from J, leaving 3 bases between them. This CDR3 comprises 11 residues. The CDR3 nucleotides are TGTGCCAGCAGTTTAACGGAGACCCAGTACTTC. This codes for CASSLTETQYF.

In regard to this clonotype: Because the library targeted alpha chains, this beta chain is an off-target read whose size means little. V gene TRBV6-5 combines with J gene TRBJ1-5; D call uncertain. The ends were cut back, 0 bases at V and 2 bases at J, with 8 bases in the middle. The CDR3 extends over 15 amino acids. CDR1 is MNHEY and CDR2 is SVGAGI in the germline V gene. CDR3 in amino acids: CASSYSNARNQPQHF. Here the CDR3 DNA reads TGTGCCAGCAGTTACTCGAATGCCCGCAATCAGCCCCAGCATTTT.

Of note for this clonotype: This beta chain lies outside the target of a library built for alpha chains; its clone size means little. CDR3 region: CATMGSSGDTEAFF. CDR3 coding DNA: TGTGCCACGATGGGCTCCTCGGGGGACACTGAAGCTTTCTTT. This sequence joins TRBV27 and TRBJ1-1, with D perhaps matching TRBD1 (5 bases). The CDR3 spans 14 residues. CDR1 and CDR2 (germline): MNHEY, SMNVEV (reference sequence). The V end was cut by 10 bases, the J end by 3 bases, with 18 bases between.

As concerns this clonotype: The size of this beta chain means little, since it is a stray read in a library made for alpha chains. The chain has TRBV12-3 or TRBV12-4 and TRBJ2-3, with TRBD1 matching over 7 bases. The CDR3 has 14 amino acids. J was trimmed by 1 base and V by 6 bases; bases with no gene match: 4. CDR3 nucleotides: TGTGCCAGCAGGCTAGACAGGGGCACAGATACGCAGTATTTT. It translates to CASRLDRGTDTQYF.